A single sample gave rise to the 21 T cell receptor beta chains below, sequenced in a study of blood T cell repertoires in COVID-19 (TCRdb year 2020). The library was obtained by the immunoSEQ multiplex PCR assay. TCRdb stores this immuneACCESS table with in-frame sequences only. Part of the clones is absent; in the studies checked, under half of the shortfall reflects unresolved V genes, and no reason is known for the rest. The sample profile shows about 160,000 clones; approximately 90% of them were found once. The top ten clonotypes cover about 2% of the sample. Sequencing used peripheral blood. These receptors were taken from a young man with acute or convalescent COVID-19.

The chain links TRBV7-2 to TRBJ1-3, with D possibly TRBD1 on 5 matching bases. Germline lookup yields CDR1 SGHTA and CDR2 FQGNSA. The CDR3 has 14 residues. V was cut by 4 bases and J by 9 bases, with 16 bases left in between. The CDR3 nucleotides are TGTGCCAGCAGCTCCCAGGGTTTCAGGAGCACCATATATTTT. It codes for CASSSQGFRSTIYF.

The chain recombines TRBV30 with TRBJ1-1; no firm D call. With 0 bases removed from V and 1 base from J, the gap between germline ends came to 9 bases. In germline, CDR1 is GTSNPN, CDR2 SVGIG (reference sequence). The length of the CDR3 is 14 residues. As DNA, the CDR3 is TGTGCCTGGAGTGTATTACATACGAACACTGAAGCTTTCTTT. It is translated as CAWSVLHTNTEAFF.

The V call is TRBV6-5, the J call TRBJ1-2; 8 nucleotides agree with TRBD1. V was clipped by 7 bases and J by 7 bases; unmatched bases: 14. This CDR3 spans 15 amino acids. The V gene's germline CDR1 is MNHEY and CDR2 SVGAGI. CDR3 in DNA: TGTGCCAGCATCGCCCGGACAGGGAACTTAGGTGGCTACACCTTC. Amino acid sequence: CASIARTGNLGGYTF.

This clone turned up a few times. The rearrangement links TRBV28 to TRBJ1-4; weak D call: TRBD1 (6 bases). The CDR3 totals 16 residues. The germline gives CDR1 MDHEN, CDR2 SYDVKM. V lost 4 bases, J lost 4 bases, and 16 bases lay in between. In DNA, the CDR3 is TGTGCCAGCAGTTCCCTTGTGGGGGCAGGTAATGAAAAACTGTTTTTT. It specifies CASSSLVGAGNEKLFF.

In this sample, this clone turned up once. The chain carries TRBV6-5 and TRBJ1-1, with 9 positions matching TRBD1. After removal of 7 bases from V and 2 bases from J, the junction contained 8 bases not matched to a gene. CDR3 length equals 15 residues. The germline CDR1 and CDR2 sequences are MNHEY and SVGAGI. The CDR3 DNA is TGTGCCAGCACCCGAGGACAGGGGATAAACACTGAAGCTTTCTTT. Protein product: CASTRGQGINTEAFF.

The CDR3, as DNA: TGTGCCAGCAGCGATCAACTTAGCGGGGGATTCACCGGGGAGCTGTTTTTT. Translating gives CASSDQLSGGFTGELFF. The genes are TRBV3-1 (or the pseudogene TRBV3-2) and TRBJ2-2; 9 bases align to TRBD2. CDR3 length: 17 amino acids. Per the germline V gene, CDR1 is LGHDT and CDR2 is YNNKEL (reference sequence). Germline trimming cut 5 bases from V and 4 bases from J; bases unmatched to any gene: 11.

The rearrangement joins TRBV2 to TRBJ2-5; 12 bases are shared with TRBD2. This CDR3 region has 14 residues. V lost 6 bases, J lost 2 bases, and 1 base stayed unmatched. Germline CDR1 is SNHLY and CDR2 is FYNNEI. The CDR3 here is CASSGLAGQETQYF. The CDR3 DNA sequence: TGTGCCAGCAGCGGACTAGCGGGACAAGAGACCCAGTACTTC.

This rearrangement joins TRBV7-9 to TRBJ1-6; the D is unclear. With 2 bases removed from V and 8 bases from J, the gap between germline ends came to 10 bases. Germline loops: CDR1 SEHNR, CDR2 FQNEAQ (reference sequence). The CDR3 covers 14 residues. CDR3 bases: TGTGCCAGCAGCTTACTAGGGAGCGATTCACCCCTCCACTTT. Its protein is CASSLLGSDSPLHF.

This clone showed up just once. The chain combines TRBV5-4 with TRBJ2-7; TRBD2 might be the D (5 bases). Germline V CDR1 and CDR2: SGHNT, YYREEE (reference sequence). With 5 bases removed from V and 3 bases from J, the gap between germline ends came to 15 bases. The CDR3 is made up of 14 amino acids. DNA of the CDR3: TGTGCCAGCAGGTCAAGTTACGGAGGCTACGAGCAGTACTTC. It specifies CASRSSYGGYEQYF.

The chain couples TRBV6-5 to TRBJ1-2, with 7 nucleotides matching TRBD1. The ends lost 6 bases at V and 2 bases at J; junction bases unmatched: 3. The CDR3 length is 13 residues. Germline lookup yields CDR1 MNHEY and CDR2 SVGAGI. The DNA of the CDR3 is TGTGCCAGCAGGGGGACAGAAAACTATGGCTACACCTTC. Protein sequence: CASRGTENYGYTF.

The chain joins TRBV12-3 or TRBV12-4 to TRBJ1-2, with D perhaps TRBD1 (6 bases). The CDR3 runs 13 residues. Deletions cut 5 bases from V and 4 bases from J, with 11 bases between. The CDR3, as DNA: TGTGCCAGCAGTCAACAGGGAATCTATGGCTACACCTTC. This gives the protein CASSQQGIYGYTF.

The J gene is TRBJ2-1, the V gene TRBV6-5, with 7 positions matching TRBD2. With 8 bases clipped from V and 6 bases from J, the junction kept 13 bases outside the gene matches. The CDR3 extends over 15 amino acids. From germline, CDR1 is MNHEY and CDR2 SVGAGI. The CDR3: CASSLGGTIGNEQFF. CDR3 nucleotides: TGTGCCAGCTCCTTGGGCGGGACTATAGGCAATGAGCAGTTCTTC.

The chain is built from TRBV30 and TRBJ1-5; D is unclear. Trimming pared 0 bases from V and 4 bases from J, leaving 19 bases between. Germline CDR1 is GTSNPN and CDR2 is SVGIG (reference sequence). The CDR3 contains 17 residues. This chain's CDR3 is CAWSVGGSRNRNQPQHF. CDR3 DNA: TGTGCCTGGAGTGTAGGCGGGTCTCGAAATCGGAATCAGCCCCAGCATTTT.

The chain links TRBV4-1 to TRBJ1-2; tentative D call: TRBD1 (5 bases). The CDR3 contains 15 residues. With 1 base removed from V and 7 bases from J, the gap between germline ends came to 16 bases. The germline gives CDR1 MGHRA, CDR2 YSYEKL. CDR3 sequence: CASSQVVDSPSGYTF. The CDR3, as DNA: TGCGCCAGCAGCCAAGTAGTTGACAGCCCGTCTGGCTACACCTTC.

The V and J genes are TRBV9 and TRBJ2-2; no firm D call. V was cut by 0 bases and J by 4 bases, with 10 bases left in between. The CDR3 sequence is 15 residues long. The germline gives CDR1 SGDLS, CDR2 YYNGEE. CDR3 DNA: TGTGCCAGCAGCGTAGGGAGCCGGGTCACCGGGGAGCTGTTTTTT. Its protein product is CASSVGSRVTGELFF. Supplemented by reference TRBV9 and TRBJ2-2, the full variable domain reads DSGVTQTPKHLITATGQRVTLRCSPRSGDLSVYWYQQSLDQGLQFLIQYYNGEERAKGNILERFSAQQFPDLHSELNLSSLELGDSALYFCASSVGSRVTGELFFGEGSRLTVL.

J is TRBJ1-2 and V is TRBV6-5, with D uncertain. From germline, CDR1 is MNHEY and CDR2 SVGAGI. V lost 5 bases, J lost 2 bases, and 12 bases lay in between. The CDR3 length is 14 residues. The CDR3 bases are TGTGCCAGCAGTCCAAAAGTAGCGAACTATGGCTACACCTTC. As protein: CASSPKVANYGYTF.

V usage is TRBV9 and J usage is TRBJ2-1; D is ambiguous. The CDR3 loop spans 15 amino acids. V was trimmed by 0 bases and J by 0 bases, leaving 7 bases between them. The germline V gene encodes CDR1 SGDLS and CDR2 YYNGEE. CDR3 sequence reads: CASSVAPVSYNEQFF. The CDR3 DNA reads TGTGCCAGCAGCGTAGCACCAGTCTCCTACAATGAGCAGTTCTTC.

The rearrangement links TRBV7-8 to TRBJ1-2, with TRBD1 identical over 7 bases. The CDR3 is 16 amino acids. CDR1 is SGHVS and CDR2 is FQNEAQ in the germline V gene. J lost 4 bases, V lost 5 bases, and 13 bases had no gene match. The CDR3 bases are TGTGCCAGCAGCCCAGATAGACAGGGTCGTGGCTATGGCTACACCTTC. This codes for CASSPDRQGRGYGYTF.

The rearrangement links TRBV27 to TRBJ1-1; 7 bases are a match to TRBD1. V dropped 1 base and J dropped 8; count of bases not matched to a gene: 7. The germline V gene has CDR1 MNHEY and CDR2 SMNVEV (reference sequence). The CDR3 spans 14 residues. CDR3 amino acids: CASSLYSRTGEAFF. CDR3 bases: TGTGCCAGCAGTTTATATTCACGGACAGGAGAAGCTTTCTTT.

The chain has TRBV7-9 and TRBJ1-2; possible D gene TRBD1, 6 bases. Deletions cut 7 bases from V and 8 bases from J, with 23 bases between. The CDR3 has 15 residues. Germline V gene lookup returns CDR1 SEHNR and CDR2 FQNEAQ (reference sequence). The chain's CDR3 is CASNLGGYRDDGYTF. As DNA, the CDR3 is TGTGCCAGCAATCTCGGGGGGTACAGGGATGACGGCTACACCTTC.

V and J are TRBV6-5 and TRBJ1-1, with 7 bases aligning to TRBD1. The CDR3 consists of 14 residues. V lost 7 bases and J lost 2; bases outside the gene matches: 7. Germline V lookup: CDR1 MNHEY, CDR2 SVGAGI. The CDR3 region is CASIDRAKNTEAFF. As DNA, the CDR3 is TGTGCCAGCATAGACAGGGCAAAAAACACTGAAGCTTTCTTT.